The rows below give T cell receptor beta chains drawn from one sample of a study of T cell responses to AZD1222 COVID-19 vaccine. TCRdb keeps only in-frame clones here, not all; method: immunoSEQ multiplex PCR. The sample has around 150,000 clones, roughly 94% seen once. The sample in question was peripheral blood, obtained on day 0 of AZD1222 vaccination. These receptors originate from an adult in good health. Each CDR3 is given with its conserved first and last residue. The D gene is left open where the match is weak. Not every row has a clone size; where given, it reads once, few, many or a size class.

>-|TRBJ2-1|TRBD1|17|TRBV10-1
TGCGCCAGCAGTGAGTCGCCTCGGACAGGGGGCAGGAATGAGCAGTTCTTC
CASSESPRTGGRNEQFF
>-|TRBJ2-3|TRBD2|16|TRBV2
TGTGCCAGCCGCGCGCGAGGACTAGCGGGAGGGCCTTATCAGTATTTT
CASRARGLAGGPYQYF
>-|TRBJ2-2|TRBD1|16|TRBV7-8
TGTGCCAGCAGCTGGGACAGGCCTTCGAACACCGGGGAGCTGTTTTTT
CASSWDRPSNTGELFF
>-|TRBJ2-5|-|15|TRBV25-1
TGTGCCAGCAGTGAAGTGGTAGGGAATCAAGAGACCCAGTACTTC
CASSEVVGNQETQYF
>-|TRBJ1-5|-|15|TRBV2
TGTGCCAGCAATGCCAGGGGAGGAGGCAATCAGCCCCAGCATTTT
CASNARGGGNQPQHF
>-|TRBJ1-2|TRBD1|12|TRBV19
TGTGCCAGTAGTTACCGGGACAGCCCACCTACCTTC
CASSYRDSPPTF
>-|TRBJ1-2|-|14|TRBV6-1
TGTGCCAGCAGTGAACCCACAGGGACTTATGGCTACACCTTC
CASSEPTGTYGYTF
>-|TRBJ1-2|-|17|TRBV7-8
TGTGCCAGCAGCCTAACGTTGGTTGGCGGGGGGAACTATGGCTACACCTTC
CASSLTLVGGGNYGYTF
>once|TRBJ1-1|TRBD1|15|TRBV6-6
TGTGCCAGCAGAGGAACCGGGACAGGTTTTAATGAAGCTTTCTTT
CASRGTGTGFNEAFF
>-|TRBJ2-1|-|15|TRBV7-6
TGTGCCAGCAGCTTCGGGATCAACCGGAACAATGAGCAGTTCTTC
CASSFGINRNNEQFF
>-|TRBJ2-1|TRBD1|15|TRBV2
TGTGCCAGCAGTTCACAGGGGGGCAGCTACAATGAGCAGTTCTTC
CASSSQGGSYNEQFF
>once|TRBJ1-2|-|16|TRBV19
TGTGCCAGTAGCCGGGACAAGGTTAGACTCGGCTATGGCTACACCTTC
CASSRDKVRLGYGYTF
>-|TRBJ2-3|-|17|TRBV20-1
TGCAGTGCTAGTACCTCACCGGGACGAGGGAGCACAGATACGCAGTATTTT
CSASTSPGRGSTDTQYF
>once|TRBJ1-1|-|12|TRBV6-5
TGTGCCAGCAGATCAGACACTCGTGAAGCTTTCTTT
CASRSDTREAFF
>once|TRBJ2-1|TRBD2|16|TRBV6-4
TGTGCCAGCAGTGACTCAGCGGGACGGGTTTACAATGAGCAGTTCTTC
CASSDSAGRVYNEQFF
>-|TRBJ1-5|TRBD1|16|TRBV24-1
TGTGCCACCAGTGACCCTGAAGCTGACAGGGATCAGCCCCAGCATTTT
CATSDPEADRDQPQHF
>-|TRBJ1-2|TRBD1|16|TRBV24-1
TGTGCCACCAGTGATACCGGGACAGGGGTTCCCTATGGCTACACCTTC
CATSDTGTGVPYGYTF
>once|TRBJ1-1|-|14|TRBV27
TGTGCCAGCAGTTTATCGATAGGGGCCGAGGAAGCTTTCTTT
CASSLSIGAEEAFF
>-|TRBJ2-2|-|16|TRBV7-2
TGTGCCAGCAGCCGGGAGAGTCTAAGGAACACCGGGGAGCTGTTTTTT
CASSRESLRNTGELFF
>-|TRBJ1-1|-|14|TRBV6-5
TGTGCCAGCAAGCCGGGGATCATGAACACTGAAGCTTTCTTT
CASKPGIMNTEAFF
>-|TRBJ1-1|TRBD1|14|TRBV19
TGTGCCAGTACCTACCAGGGGGGGGGCACTGAAGCTTTCTTT
CASTYQGGGTEAFF
>-|TRBJ1-2|TRBD1|12|TRBV29-1
TGCAGCGTTGGGACAGGGGGAACGGGCTACACCTTC
CSVGTGGTGYTF
>-|TRBJ1-6|-|14|TRBV28
TGTGCCAGCAGTGTCCAGGTGGATAATTCACCCCTCCACTTT
CASSVQVDNSPLHF
>-|TRBJ1-4|-|14|TRBV6-5
TGTGCCAGCACCCCCCGGGGTTTTAATGAAAAACTGTTTTTT
CASTPRGFNEKLFF
>-|TRBJ2-3|-|15|TRBV3-1/TRBV3-2
TGTGCCAGCAGCCAAGATGGACGGATCACAGATACGCAGTATTTT
CASSQDGRITDTQYF
>-|TRBJ2-6|-|16|TRBV19
TGTGCCAGTACCAGGGGGGACCCCTCCGGGGCCAACGTCCTGACTTTC
CASTRGDPSGANVLTF
>-|TRBJ1-3|TRBD1|13|TRBV10-3
TGTGCCACACGGGACAGCTCTGGAAACACCATATATTTT
CATRDSSGNTIYF
>-|TRBJ1-1|TRBD1|16|TRBV19
TGTGCCAGTAGTACCCTCAGGGGGCGCGAGGGCACTGAAGCTTTCTTT
CASSTLRGREGTEAFF
>-|TRBJ2-1|TRBD2|18|TRBV4-1
TGCGCCAGCAGCCCGGGACTAGCGGGAGTCTCTGTCTACAATGAGCAGTTCTTC
CASSPGLAGVSVYNEQFF
>-|TRBJ2-5|-|12|TRBV19
TGTGCCAGTATGGACAGTCAAGAGACCCAGTACTTC
CASMDSQETQYF